What follows are 5 T cell receptor beta chains derived from one specimen sequenced in a study of T cells in Graves' hyperthyroidism and ophthalmopathy. Researchers took RNA transcripts and amplified the TCR beta CDR3 regions from them. HTBI primers were the set used in a first-round RT-PCR of the TCR CDR3. Each CDR3 protein is one row after TCRdb ran MiXCR on the multiplex PCR reads. The sample includes about 600,000 distinct CDR3 sequences, approximately 16% of them seen just once. Sequencing input: blood. Every receptor here comes from a woman aged 40 to 49 with Graves' ophthalmopathy.

This clonotype was seen many times. J is TRBJ2-1 and V is TRBV2; D ambiguous. This CDR3 has 12 residues. V lost 4 bases to trimming and J lost 3 bases, with 4 bases between them. From germline, CDR1 is SNHLY and CDR2 FYNNEI. DNA of the CDR3: TGTGCCAGCAGTGGGGACTACAATGAGCAGTTCTTC. Amino acid sequence: CASSGDYNEQFF.

This clonotype was observed at least ten times. The V and J genes are TRBV20-1 and TRBJ1-2; no firm D call. V lost 2 bases and J 4 bases, leaving 14 bases between the germline ends. Looked up from germline, CDR1 is DFQATT and CDR2 is SNEGSKA (reference sequence). CDR3 length: 14 amino acids. The CDR3 sequence: CSARPLDGAYGYTF. The CDR3 coding sequence is TGCAGTGCTAGACCCCTAGACGGTGCCTATGGCTACACCTTC.

With respect to this clonotype: It may be a read error: a sequence one base away is much more abundant. The CDR3: CASQEPQGEVRTEAFF. The CDR3 bases are TGTGCCAGCCAGGAGCCGCAGGGGGAAGTGAGGACTGAAGCTTTCTTT. The chain is built from TRBV28 and TRBJ1-1, with 7 positions matching TRBD1. Germline V CDR1 and CDR2: MDHEN, SYDVKM. The CDR3 contains 16 residues. V lost 8 bases and J lost 5; bases outside the gene matches: 17.

The V gene is TRBV9, the J gene TRBJ2-1, with 8 bases matching TRBD2. Germline loops: CDR1 SGDLS, CDR2 YYNGEE. Trimming took 4 bases from V and 2 from J; bases not matched to a gene: 5. There are 15 residues in the CDR3. This CDR3 reads CASSPGGDTYNEQFF. The CDR3 DNA sequence: TGTGCCAGCAGCCCCGGGGGGGACACCTACAATGAGCAGTTCTTC.

This clonotype was detected ten times or more. This chain joins TRBV18 and TRBJ2-5; D uncertain. V dropped 5 bases and J dropped 0 bases, with 7 bases sitting between them. Germline V gene lookup returns CDR1 KGHSH and CDR2 LQKENI. This CDR3 region has 13 residues. The CDR3 nucleotides read TGTGCCAGCTCATCTAAGTACCAAGAGACCCAGTACTTC. Protein sequence: CASSSKYQETQYF.